This T cell receptor (beta chain) was sequenced during a study of Graves' ophthalmopathy and Graves' hyperthyroidism. General study points: Most thyroid clonotypes expanded beyond 0.001 frequency were also found in blood.

Researchers took RNA transcripts and amplified TCR beta CDR3 regions from them. The library came from an HTBI-primed first-round RT-PCR and a second-round multiplex PCR. TCRdb recomputed calls from the multiplex PCR reads with MiXCR, one row per CDR3 protein. The data show tens of thousands of distinct CDR3 sequences, about 51% seen once. This clonotype came up a few times. The antigen is not known. Donors with ophthalmopathy: moderate-to-severe activity, CAS ≥3, NOSPECS ≥4, duration under 3 months. Other autoimmune diseases, uncontrolled infections, pregnancy and lactation each led to patient exclusion. Diagnosis was based on clinical symptoms, serum thyroxine, TRAb, thyroid ultrasound and orbital computed tomography. The sample consisted of peripheral blood. The clonotype originates from an adult man with Graves' ophthalmopathy.

The CDR3 is CASSLGGQGRNGYTF. The CDR3 region has the DNA TGTGCCAGCAGCTTAGGTGGACAGGGGAGGAATGGCTACACCTTC. This chain uses TRBV7-2 with TRBJ1-2, with 9 bases fitting TRBD1. The CDR3 is 15 residues long. V shed 1 base and J 6 bases; nucleotides not matched to a gene: 6. Germline V CDR1 and CDR2: SGHTA, FQGNSA.